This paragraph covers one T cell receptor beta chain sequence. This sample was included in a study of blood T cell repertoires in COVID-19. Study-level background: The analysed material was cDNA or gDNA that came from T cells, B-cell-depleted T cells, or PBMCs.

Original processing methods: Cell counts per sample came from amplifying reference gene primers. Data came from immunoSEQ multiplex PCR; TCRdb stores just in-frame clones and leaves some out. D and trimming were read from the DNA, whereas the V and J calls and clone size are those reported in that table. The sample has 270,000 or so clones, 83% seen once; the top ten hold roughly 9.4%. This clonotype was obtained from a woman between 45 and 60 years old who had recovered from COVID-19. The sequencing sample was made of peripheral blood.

In nucleotides, the CDR3 is TGTGCCAGCAGTCCCTACTCAGGGTCTTTACAAGAGACCCAGTACTTC. Its translation: CASSPYSGSLQETQYF. The V call is TRBV28, the J call TRBJ2-5, with a weak D call TRBD1 (5 bases). Germline V lookup: CDR1 MDHEN, CDR2 SYDVKM. V was trimmed by 5 bases and J by 2 bases, leaving 18 bases between them. This CDR3 region has 16 residues.